The subject of this entry is one TCR beta chain. The antigen it recognizes is unknown. Per-base quality was not reported, and no clone a single base away is much larger than it. This sample includes further DNA sequences coding for the same CDR3. One collaborating source in Seattle enrolled patients during active infection and followed them longitudinally through the course of disease. Each collaborating institution followed its own protocols to collect whole blood in K2EDTA tubes. For TCRbeta analysis, collaborators shipped samples as frozen whole blood, isolated PBMCs, or DNA extracted from either of those sample types. This entry is derived from a study of blood T cell repertoires in COVID-19 (dated by TCRdb to 2020 to 2022). At the level of the whole study: The collaborator samples originated in the United States, Italy and Spain and spanned the acute and convalescent phases of COVID-19. The material from the prospective study consisted of cDNA or gDNA derived from T cells, B-cell-depleted T cells, or PBMCs. The dataset comprised deeply sampled blood TCRbeta repertoires from subjects exposed to, actively infected with, or recovered from COVID-19. The repertoires were made available in a free public database intended to serve as a resource for research on the immune response to SARS-CoV-2. Samples were obtained from the ongoing ImmuneRACE study (first 160 participants) and from 1,254 subjects provided by 6 global collaborators. Nearly every sample came with metadata listing a de-identified subject ID, COVID-19 status, age in years and sex. Where HLA class I and class II types were available, the types were taken from metadata supplied by the sample provider, not from assay-based typing. Overall study outcomes, separate from this receptor: The amount of clinical and demographic metadata varied by source and participant and was provided uncurated.

There are 13 amino acids in the CDR3, from cysteine to phenylalanine inclusive. Only CDR3 DNA remains: 39 bases, in frame from the first base. Unmatched junction bases come to 0, with V trimmed by 1 base and J by 3 bases. The germline V gene (reference sequence) gives CDR1 as LGHDT and CDR2 as YNNKEL. TCRbeta CDR3 regions were amplified from genomic DNA using the immunoSEQ Assay, a bias-controlled multiplex PCR. Per the source publication's procedure: Nucleated cell counts per sample were estimated from amplification of reference gene primers within the assay. To quantify the absolute abundance of each unique TCRbeta CDR3 rearrangement, sequence reads were collapsed and filtered. For each sample, productive Simpson clonality was calculated as the square root of Simpson's diversity index over productive rearrangements. TCRdb carries this immuneACCESS record with in-frame sequences only. Its versions omit some clonotypes, under half of them owing to an unresolved V gene in the studies checked, with the rest unexplained. Clone size and the V and J calls come from that table; the DNA yielded D and trimming. Here the sample has 150,000 to 250,000 clones; about 95% occur a single time. The top ten constitute approximately 0.69% of the sample.

In this chain, TRBV3-1 (or the pseudogene TRBV3-2) is recombined with TRBJ2-7, with TRBD2 matching 7 junction bases. This receptor was identified in a young man with COVID-19, enrolled during active disease. The sample was peripheral blood. The bases are TGTGCCAGCAGCCAAGCGGGGGGCTACGAGCAGTACTTC. Its protein reads: CASSQAGGYEQYF.